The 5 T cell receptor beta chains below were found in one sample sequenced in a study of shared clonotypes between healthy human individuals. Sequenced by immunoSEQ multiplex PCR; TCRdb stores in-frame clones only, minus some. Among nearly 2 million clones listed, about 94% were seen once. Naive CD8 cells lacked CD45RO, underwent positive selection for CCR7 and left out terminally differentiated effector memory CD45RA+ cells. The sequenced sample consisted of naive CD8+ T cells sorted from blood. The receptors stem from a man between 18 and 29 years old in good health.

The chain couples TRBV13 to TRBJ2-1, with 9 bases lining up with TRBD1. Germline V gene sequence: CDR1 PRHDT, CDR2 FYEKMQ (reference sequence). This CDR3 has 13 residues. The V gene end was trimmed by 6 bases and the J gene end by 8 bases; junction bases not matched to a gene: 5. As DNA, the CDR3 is TGTGCCAGCAGTCCCGGGACAGGGTATGAGCAGTTCTTC. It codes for CASSPGTGYEQFF. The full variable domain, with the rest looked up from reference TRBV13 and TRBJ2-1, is AAGVIQSPRHLIKEKRETATLKCYPIPRHDTVYWYQQGPGQDPQFLISFYEKMQSDKGSIPDRFSAQQFSDYHSELNMSSLELGDSALYFCASSPGTGYEQFFGPGTRLTVL.

CDR3 loop: CASSLGPMNTEAFF. CDR3 coding DNA: TGTGCCAGCAGCTTGGGGCCAATGAACACTGAAGCTTTCTTT. The chain is built from TRBV5-6 and TRBJ1-1; D is ambiguous. The ends were cut back, 0 bases at V and 0 bases at J, with 6 bases in the middle. The CDR3 spans 14 residues. Germline V lookup: CDR1 SGHDT, CDR2 YYEEEE.

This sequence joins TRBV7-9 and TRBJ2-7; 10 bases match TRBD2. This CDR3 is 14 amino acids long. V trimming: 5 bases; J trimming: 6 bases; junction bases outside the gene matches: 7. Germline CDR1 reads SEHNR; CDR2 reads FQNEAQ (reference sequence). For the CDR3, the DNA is TGTGCCAGCAGCCCCACTAGCGGGATGGTCGAGCAGTACTTC. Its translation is CASSPTSGMVEQYF.

CDR3 region: CASSLYGGGAETQYF. The CDR3 nucleotides are TGCGCCAGCAGCTTGTACGGAGGGGGTGCAGAGACCCAGTACTTC. The V gene is TRBV5-1, the J gene TRBJ2-5; D possibly uses TRBD1 or TRBD2 (6 bases each). Trimming pared 1 base from V and 4 bases from J, leaving 14 bases between. Germline V gene sequence: CDR1 SGHRS, CDR2 YFSETQ. The CDR3 is 15 residues long.

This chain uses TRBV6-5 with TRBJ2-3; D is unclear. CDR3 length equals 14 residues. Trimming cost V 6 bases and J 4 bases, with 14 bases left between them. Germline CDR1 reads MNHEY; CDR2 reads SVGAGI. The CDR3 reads CASSYAAGPDTQYF. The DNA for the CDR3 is TGTGCCAGCAGCTACGCCGCCGGCCCAGATACGCAGTATTTT.